This T cell receptor beta chain was retrieved from a study of cytomegalovirus exposure and HLA in healthy donors. Overall study results and limits: The listing of about 150 TCR beta chains classed them as cytomegalovirus-associated.

In regard to this clone: The antigen is undetermined.

Germline CDR1 LNHNV, CDR2 YYDKDF (reference sequence). The germline V and J ends were trimmed by 0 bases and 3 bases, with 14 bases remaining between them. This CDR3 has 16 amino acids. The PCR made use of 60 Vbeta and 13 Jbeta primers. The assay was immunoSEQ multiplex PCR, and TCRdb's table has in-frame clones only and misses some. The table records about 280,000 clones, about 90% of them present only once. The source material was PBMCs. The receptor was isolated from a woman aged 18-29 years in good health and CMV-seronegative. This sequence joins TRBV15 and TRBJ1-1; D perhaps matches TRBD1 (6 bases). The CDR3, as DNA: TGTGCCACCAGCAGAGATTGGGGGCTGGGGTACACTGAAGCTTTCTTT. Protein: CATSRDWGLGYTEAFF.